The 27 T cell receptor beta chains reported below all come from one sample, sequenced in a study of T cell responses to AZD1222 COVID-19 vaccine (dated by TCRdb to the early 2020s). Libraries were made using the immunoSEQ multiplex PCR assay. Sourced from immuneACCESS, this table was stored by TCRdb with only in-frame sequences that have V and J called. A share of the clones is absent; for the studies checked, an unresolved V gene accounts for under half, and the remainder has no known explanation. The sample records around 69,000 clones, 70% to 90% of which are singletons. In total, the top ten clones hold roughly 11% of the sample. Interpreted using the paper, the time point label stands for: baseline before first vaccination. Specimen: peripheral blood, collected on day 0 of AZD1222 vaccination. These receptors all stem from an adult in good health.

This chain links TRBV27 with TRBJ2-3; TRBD2 is a possible D gene (5 bases). The CDR3 covers 15 residues. Trimming pared 8 bases from V and 5 bases from J, leaving 20 bases between. From germline, CDR1 is MNHEY and CDR2 SMNVEV (reference sequence). The CDR3 here is CASPRRIFRGDTQYF. The DNA of the CDR3 is TGTGCCAGCCCCAGGCGAATCTTTCGGGGAGATACGCAGTATTTT.

Turning to this clone: Sequence at one end of the junction differs from germline and may be a read error. The V gene is TRBV6-5, the J gene TRBJ1-2, with 7 bases lining up with TRBD1. The CDR3 spans 13 residues. Germline CDR1 reads MNHEY; CDR2 reads SVGAGI. CDR3 protein: CASSPHSGTVYLF. CDR3 sequence (DNA): TGTGCCAGCAGTCCCCACTCAGGGACAGTCTACCTTTTC.

This chain joins TRBV7-9 and TRBJ1-2, with a possible D match to TRBD1 (5 bases). Trimming shortened V by 5 bases and J by 7 bases, and 17 bases separated the two germline ends. The CDR3 covers 14 residues. Germline CDR1 SEHNR, CDR2 FQNEAQ (reference sequence). The CDR3 loop reads CASSPWGNQGGYTF. DNA for the CDR3: TGTGCCAGCAGCCCCTGGGGTAACCAGGGTGGCTACACCTTC.

CDR3: CASSRLAGAPSEQYF. CDR3 DNA: TGTGCCAGCAGCCGGCTAGCGGGAGCTCCCTCCGAGCAGTACTTC. The chain uses TRBV5-6 and TRBJ2-7; 10 positions match TRBD2. V dropped 4 bases and J dropped 6; count of bases not matched to a gene: 10. Looked up from germline, CDR1 is SGHDT and CDR2 is YYEEEE. The CDR3 has 15 residues. Based on the CDR3 plus reference TRBV5-6 and TRBJ2-7, the full variable domain is DAGVTQSPTHLIKTRGQQVTLRCSPKSGHDTVSWYQQALGQGPQFIFQYYEEEERQRGNFPDRFSGHQFPNYSSELNVNALLLGDSALYLCASSRLAGAPSEQYFGPGTRLTVT.

The rearrangement uses TRBV18 and TRBJ2-1, with a weak D call TRBD2 (6 bases). The V and J ends lost 2 bases and 7 bases respectively, with 9 bases between them. This CDR3 contains 13 residues. CDR1 is KGHSH and CDR2 is LQKENI in the germline V gene. CDR3 sequence reads: CASSPAGRNEQFF. The CDR3 nucleotides are TGTGCCAGCTCACCAGCGGGGAGGAATGAGCAGTTCTTC.

The chain couples TRBV7-8 to TRBJ1-2; 10 bases align to TRBD1. Germline V lookup: CDR1 SGHVS, CDR2 FQNEAQ. The CDR3 sequence is 16 residues long. After removal of 5 bases from V and 3 bases from J, the junction contained 9 bases not matched to a gene. CDR3 DNA: TGTGCCAGCAGCCAAAGCCGGACAGGGGGGGACTATGGCTACACCTTC. Its translation: CASSQSRTGGDYGYTF.

The rearrangement joins TRBV3-1 (or the pseudogene TRBV3-2) to TRBJ1-2; D unclear. Germline CDR1 is LGHDT and CDR2 is YNNKEL (reference sequence). V lost 2 bases and J 8 bases, leaving 6 bases between the germline ends. The CDR3 extends over 11 amino acids. CDR3 coding DNA: TGTGCCAGCAGCCAATGGGGAGGCTACACCTTC. As protein: CASSQWGGYTF.

The V call is TRBV7-9, the J call TRBJ1-4; D not resolved. The CDR3 consists of 15 residues. The V gene's germline CDR1 is SEHNR and CDR2 FQNEAQ (reference sequence). V was shortened by 0 bases and J by 3 bases, with 8 bases between the two germline ends. This CDR3 reads CASSLAGTSNEKLFF. For the CDR3, the DNA is TGTGCCAGCAGCTTAGCGGGAACTTCTAATGAAAAACTGTTTTTT.

The genes are TRBV7-9 and TRBJ2-5, with D uncertain. CDR3 length: 12 amino acids. CDR1 and CDR2 from the germline V gene are SEHNR and FQNEAQ (reference sequence). Trimming left V 2 bases short and J 5 bases short, with 6 bases between. The CDR3, as DNA: TGTGCCAGCAGCTTAAATTCGGAGACCCAGTACTTC. Protein sequence: CASSLNSETQYF.

The chain has TRBV7-3 and TRBJ2-2; D is unresolved. Germline V lookup: CDR1 SGHTA, CDR2 FQGTGA. The V end lost 5 bases, the J end lost 3 bases, and 13 bases lay between the germline ends. The CDR3 length is 15 residues. For the CDR3, the DNA is TGTGCCAGCAGCCCCCAACCCACGCACACCGGGGAGCTGTTTTTT. Translating it yields CASSPQPTHTGELFF.

V gene TRBV3-1 (or the pseudogene TRBV3-2) combines with J gene TRBJ2-7, with TRBD1 as a possible D gene (5 bases). The CDR3 totals 11 residues. Germline V gives CDR1 LGHDT, CDR2 YNNKEL (reference sequence). V lost 2 bases and J lost 8, with 7 bases in between. The CDR3 nucleotides are TGTGCCAGCAGCCAACGACAGCAGCAGTACTTC. It encodes CASSQRQQQYF.

V and J are TRBV6-5 and TRBJ2-7; D remains unclear. CDR3 size: 14 residues. The germline gives CDR1 MNHEY, CDR2 SVGAGI. Trimming pared 7 bases from V and 2 bases from J, leaving 15 bases between. The CDR3 DNA reads TGTGCCAGCAAGATCGGCCTCGGGCCCTACGAGCAGTACTTC. It specifies CASKIGLGPYEQYF.

CDR3 bases: TGTGCCAGCAGCTCCGGCGGAGGGTTGGGCAACACCGGGGAGCTGTTTTTT. This translates into CASSSGGGLGNTGELFF. The chain joins TRBV5-5 to TRBJ2-2, with D possibly matching TRBD2 (6 bases). The germline V gene encodes CDR1 SGHKS and CDR2 YYEKEE (reference sequence). The CDR3 loop spans 17 amino acids. V lost 3 bases, J lost 2 bases, and 17 bases lay in between.

The chain is built from TRBV6-5 and TRBJ2-7, with 8 bases that match TRBD1. CDR3 length: 13 residues. Germline V gives CDR1 MNHEY, CDR2 SVGAGI. Trimming removed 6 bases from V and 3 bases from J; junction bases left unmatched: 4. The CDR3 spells CASRAGGLYEQYV. Written as DNA, the CDR3 is TGTGCCAGCAGGGCAGGGGGCCTCTACGAGCAGTACGTC.

As regards this clone: In the same sample, other DNA sequences code for this CDR3. J is TRBJ1-1 and V is TRBV7-9; D might be TRBD1 (5 bases). This CDR3 spans 15 amino acids. Per germline, CDR1 SEHNR and CDR2 FQNEAQ (reference sequence). V lost 1 base to trimming and J lost 4 bases, with 13 bases between them. CDR3 amino acids: CASSLGAGGSTEAFF. CDR3 DNA sequence: TGTGCCAGCAGCTTAGGGGCGGGGGGTTCCACTGAAGCTTTCTTT.

The chain has TRBV3-1 (or the pseudogene TRBV3-2) and TRBJ1-1, with D tentatively TRBD1 (6 bases). The CDR3 length is 14 residues. Trimming took 3 bases from V and 5 from J, leaving 13 bases between them. Germline lookup yields CDR1 LGHDT and CDR2 YNNKEL (reference sequence). The CDR3 spells CASSQAIQGTEAFF. In DNA form, the CDR3 reads TGTGCCAGCAGCCAGGCTATACAGGGTACTGAAGCTTTCTTT.

The DNA for the CDR3 is TGTGCCAGCAGCGAAGGCCTAAGAGAGACCCAGTACTTC. It is translated as CASSEGLRETQYF. V usage is TRBV4-2 and J usage is TRBJ2-5, with no clear D. This CDR3 is 13 amino acids long. CDR1 is LGHNA and CDR2 is YNFKEQ in the germline V gene. V was cut by 5 bases and J by 4 bases, with 11 bases left in between.

This clone was recorded only once. The rearrangement uses TRBV4-1 and TRBJ2-2; D is unresolved. V gave up 1 base and J gave up 6 bases, with 6 bases separating them. Germline V CDR1 and CDR2: MGHRA, YSYEKL. This CDR3 comprises 13 residues. For the CDR3, the DNA is TGCGCCAGCAGCCAAGTCTTTCCCGGGGAGCTGTTTTTT. It yields the protein CASSQVFPGELFF.

This clone was counted a few times. The chain joins TRBV28 to TRBJ2-1; 9 bases map to TRBD1. Trimming took 5 bases from V and 15 from J; bases not matched to a gene: 8. This CDR3 has 12 residues. Germline CDR1 and CDR2: MDHEN and SYDVKM. The CDR3 DNA reads as TGTGCCAGCAGTATCTTAGGGGGACAGGGGTTCTTC. Translating it yields CASSILGGQGFF.

The chain combines TRBV10-3 with TRBJ2-1, with D tentatively TRBD2 (6 bases). Trimming took 6 bases from V and 8 from J, leaving 14 bases between them. Germline V gives CDR1 ENHRY, CDR2 SYGVKD. This CDR3 is built from 13 residues. The CDR3 here is CAIRGDWPDEQFF. CDR3 nucleotides: TGTGCCATCAGGGGGGACTGGCCGGATGAGCAGTTCTTC.

V and J are TRBV19 and TRBJ1-3, with no clear D. V dropped 6 bases and J dropped 0 bases, with 9 bases sitting between them. CDR3 length: 14 residues. CDR1 is LNHDA and CDR2 is SQIVND in the germline V gene (reference sequence). Here the CDR3 reads CASRQTSSGNTIYF. For the CDR3, the DNA is TGTGCCAGTAGACAGACGAGCTCTGGAAACACCATATATTTT.

CDR3 in DNA: TGTGCCAGCACCAAAGGCGGGACAGGGGGCTCTCATGAGCAGTTCTTC. Its translation is CASTKGGTGGSHEQFF. The chain joins TRBV3-1 (or the pseudogene TRBV3-2) to TRBJ2-1; 12 bases are a match to TRBD1. CDR1 is LGHDT, CDR2 YNNKEL, per germline (reference sequence). V lost 7 bases and J lost 8; bases outside the gene matches: 12. The CDR3 is 16 amino acids.

This chain links TRBV6-6 with TRBJ1-1; 8 bases align to TRBD1. The V segment lost 5 bases and the J segment 9 bases; nucleotides outside the gene matches: 5. This CDR3 spans 12 amino acids. The germline CDR1 and CDR2 sequences are MNHNY and SVGAGI (reference sequence). In nucleotides, the CDR3 is TGTGCCAGCAGTGGGGACAGGAATAAAGCTTTCTTT. This encodes CASSGDRNKAFF.

The chain uses TRBV5-6 and TRBJ2-6; D is ambiguous. The germline V gene has CDR1 SGHDT and CDR2 YYEEEE. Trimming left V 0 bases short and J 1 base short, with 5 bases between. The CDR3 totals 15 residues. The CDR3 DNA is TGTGCCAGCAGCTTGGCCTTGTCTGGGGCCAACGTCCTGACTTTC. This codes for CASSLALSGANVLTF. Full variable domain (missing parts from reference TRBV5-6 and TRBJ2-6): DAGVTQSPTHLIKTRGQQVTLRCSPKSGHDTVSWYQQALGQGPQFIFQYYEEEERQRGNFPDRFSGHQFPNYSSELNVNALLLGDSALYLCASSLALSGANVLTFGAGSRLTVL.

V is TRBV10-1 and J is TRBJ2-2; D possibly corresponds to TRBD1 (5 bases). Per the germline V gene, CDR1 is WNHNN and CDR2 is SYGVQD (reference sequence). Trimming removed 3 bases at V and 0 bases at J, with 11 bases between. The CDR3 consists of 16 residues. The CDR3, as DNA: TGCGCCAGCAGTGACCCGACAGCCCCGAACACCGGGGAGCTGTTTTTT. Translation: CASSDPTAPNTGELFF.

The CDR3 protein is CASSRLGRINSPLHF. DNA of the CDR3: TGTGCCAGCAGCAGGCTGGGGAGGATTAATTCACCCCTCCACTTT. This sequence joins TRBV21-1 and TRBJ1-6. TRBV21-1 is a pseudogene locus. The CDR3 has 15 amino acids.

This clone has just a few counts. The genes are TRBV28 and TRBJ2-4, with 9 nucleotides matching TRBD1. Germline CDR1 MDHEN, CDR2 SYDVKM. Germline trimming cut 6 bases from V and 14 bases from J; bases unmatched to any gene: 11. This CDR3 is built from 13 residues. This CDR3 is CASRQGADIQKYF. The CDR3 DNA follows: TGTGCCAGCAGACAGGGGGCGGATATCCAGAAGTACTTC.